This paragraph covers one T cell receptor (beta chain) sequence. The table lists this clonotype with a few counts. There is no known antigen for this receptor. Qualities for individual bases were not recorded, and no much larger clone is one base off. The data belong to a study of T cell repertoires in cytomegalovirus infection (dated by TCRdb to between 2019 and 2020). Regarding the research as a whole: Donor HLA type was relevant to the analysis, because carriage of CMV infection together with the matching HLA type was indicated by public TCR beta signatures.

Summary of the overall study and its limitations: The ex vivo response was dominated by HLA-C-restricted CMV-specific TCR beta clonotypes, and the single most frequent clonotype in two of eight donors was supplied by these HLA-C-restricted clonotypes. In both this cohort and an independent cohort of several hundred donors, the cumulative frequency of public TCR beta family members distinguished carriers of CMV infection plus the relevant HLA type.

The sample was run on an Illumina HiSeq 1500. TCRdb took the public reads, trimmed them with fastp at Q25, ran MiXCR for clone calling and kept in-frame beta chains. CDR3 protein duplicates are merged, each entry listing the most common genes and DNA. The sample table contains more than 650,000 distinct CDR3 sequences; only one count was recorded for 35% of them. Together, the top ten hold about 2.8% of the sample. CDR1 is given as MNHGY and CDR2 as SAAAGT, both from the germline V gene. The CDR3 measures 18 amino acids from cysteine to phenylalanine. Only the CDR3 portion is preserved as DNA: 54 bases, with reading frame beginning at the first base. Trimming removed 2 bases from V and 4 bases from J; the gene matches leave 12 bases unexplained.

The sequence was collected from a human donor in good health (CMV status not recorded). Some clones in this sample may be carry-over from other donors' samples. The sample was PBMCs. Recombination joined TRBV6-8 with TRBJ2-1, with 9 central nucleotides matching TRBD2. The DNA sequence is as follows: TGTGCCAGCAGTTACGGGGGTAGCGGGGGACGGATGTACAATGAGCAGTTCTTC. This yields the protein CASSYGGSGGRMYNEQFF.